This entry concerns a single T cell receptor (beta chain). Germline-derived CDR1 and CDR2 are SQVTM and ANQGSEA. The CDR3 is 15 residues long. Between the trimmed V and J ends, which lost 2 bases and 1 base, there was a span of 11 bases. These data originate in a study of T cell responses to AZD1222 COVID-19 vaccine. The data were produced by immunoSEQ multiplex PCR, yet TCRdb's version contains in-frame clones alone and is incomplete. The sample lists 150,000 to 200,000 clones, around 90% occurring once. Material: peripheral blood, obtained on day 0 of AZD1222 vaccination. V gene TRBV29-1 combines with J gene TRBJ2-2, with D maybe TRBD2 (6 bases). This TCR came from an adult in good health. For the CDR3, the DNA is TGCAGCGTTGAATGGGCGGGGAGGAACACCGGGGAGCTGTTTTTT. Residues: CSVEWAGRNTGELFF.